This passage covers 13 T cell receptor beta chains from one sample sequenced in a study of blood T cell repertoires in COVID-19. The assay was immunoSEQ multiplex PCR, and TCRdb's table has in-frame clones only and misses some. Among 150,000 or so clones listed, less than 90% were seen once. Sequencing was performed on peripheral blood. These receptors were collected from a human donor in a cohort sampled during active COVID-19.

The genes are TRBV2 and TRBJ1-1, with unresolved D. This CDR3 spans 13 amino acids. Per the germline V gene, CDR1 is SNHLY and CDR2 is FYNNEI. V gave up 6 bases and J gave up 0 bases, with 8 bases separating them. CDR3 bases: TGTGCCAGCAGCGCTAATCTGAACACTGAAGCTTTCTTT. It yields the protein CASSANLNTEAFF.

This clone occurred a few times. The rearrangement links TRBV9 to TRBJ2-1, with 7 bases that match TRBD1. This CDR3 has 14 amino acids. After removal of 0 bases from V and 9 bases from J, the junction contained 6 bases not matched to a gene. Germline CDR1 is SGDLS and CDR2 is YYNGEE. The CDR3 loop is CASSVVPRGSEQFF. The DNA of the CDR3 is TGTGCCAGCAGCGTAGTCCCCAGGGGGTCTGAGCAGTTCTTC.

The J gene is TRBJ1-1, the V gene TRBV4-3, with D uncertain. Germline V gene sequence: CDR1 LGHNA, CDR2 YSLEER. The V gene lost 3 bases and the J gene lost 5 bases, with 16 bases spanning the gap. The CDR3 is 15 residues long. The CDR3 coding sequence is TGCGCCAGCAGCCAGAGGCCCACCCTTGGAACTGAAGCTTTCTTT. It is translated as CASSQRPTLGTEAFF.

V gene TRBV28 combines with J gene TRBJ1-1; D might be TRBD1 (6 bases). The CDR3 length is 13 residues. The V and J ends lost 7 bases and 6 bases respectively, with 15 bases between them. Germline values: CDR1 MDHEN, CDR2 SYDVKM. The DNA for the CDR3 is TGTGCCAGCACCCTAGGGGGGGCGGCTGAAGCTTTCTTT. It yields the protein CASTLGGAAEAFF.

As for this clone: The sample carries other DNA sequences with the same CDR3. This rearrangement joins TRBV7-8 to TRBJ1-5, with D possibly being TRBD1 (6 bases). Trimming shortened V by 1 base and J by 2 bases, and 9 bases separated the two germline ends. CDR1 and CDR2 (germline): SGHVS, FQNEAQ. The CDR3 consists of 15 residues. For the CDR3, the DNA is TGTGCCAGCAGCTTAGGGGGGGGCCGCAATCAGCCCCAGCATTTT. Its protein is CASSLGGGRNQPQHF.

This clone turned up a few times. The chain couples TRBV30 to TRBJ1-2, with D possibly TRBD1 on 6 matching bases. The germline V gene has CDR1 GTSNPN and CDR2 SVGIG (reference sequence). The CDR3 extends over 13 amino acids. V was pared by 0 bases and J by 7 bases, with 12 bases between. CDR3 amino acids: CAWSVGAGAGYTF. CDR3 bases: TGTGCCTGGAGTGTAGGGGCGGGGGCTGGCTACACCTTC. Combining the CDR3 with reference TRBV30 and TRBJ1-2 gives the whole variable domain SQTIHQWPATLVQPVGSPLSLECTVEGTSNPNLYWYRQAAGRGLQLLFYSVGIGQISSEVPQNLSASRPQDRQFILSSKKLLLSDSGFYLCAWSVGAGAGYTFGSGTRLTVV.

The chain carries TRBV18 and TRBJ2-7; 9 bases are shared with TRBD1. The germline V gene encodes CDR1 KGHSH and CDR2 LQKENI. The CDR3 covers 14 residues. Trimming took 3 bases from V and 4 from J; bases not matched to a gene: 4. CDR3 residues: CASSPTGGLYEQYF. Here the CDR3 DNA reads TGTGCCAGCTCACCCACAGGGGGCCTTTACGAGCAGTACTTC.

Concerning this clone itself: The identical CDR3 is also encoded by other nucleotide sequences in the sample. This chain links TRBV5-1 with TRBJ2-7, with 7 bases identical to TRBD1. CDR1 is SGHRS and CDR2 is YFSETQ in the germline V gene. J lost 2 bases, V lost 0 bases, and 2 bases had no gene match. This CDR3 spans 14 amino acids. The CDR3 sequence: CASSLGQGPYEQYF. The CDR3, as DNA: TGCGCCAGCAGCTTGGGACAGGGCCCCTACGAGCAGTACTTC.

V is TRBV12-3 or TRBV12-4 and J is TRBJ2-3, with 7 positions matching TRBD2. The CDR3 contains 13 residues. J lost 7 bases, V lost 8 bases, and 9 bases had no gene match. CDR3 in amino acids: CASGGGSGNTQYF. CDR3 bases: TGTGCCAGCGGGGGGGGGTCCGGAAATACGCAGTATTTT.

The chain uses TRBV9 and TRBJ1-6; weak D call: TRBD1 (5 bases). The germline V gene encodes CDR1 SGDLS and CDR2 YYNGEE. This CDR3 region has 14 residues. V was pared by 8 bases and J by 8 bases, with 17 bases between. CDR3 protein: CASAPFRDHSPLHF. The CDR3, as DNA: TGTGCCAGTGCCCCTTTCAGGGATCATTCACCCCTCCACTTT.

CDR3 sequence (DNA): TGTGCCAGCAACCCCAGGGGGTCAGGGACGAACACCGGGGAGCTGTTTTTT. This codes for CASNPRGSGTNTGELFF. The chain combines TRBV9 with TRBJ2-2; 7 nucleotides match TRBD1. The junction had 11 bases not matched to a gene; V was cut back by 6 bases and J by 0 bases. The CDR3 length is 17 residues. Germline V lookup: CDR1 SGDLS, CDR2 YYNGEE.

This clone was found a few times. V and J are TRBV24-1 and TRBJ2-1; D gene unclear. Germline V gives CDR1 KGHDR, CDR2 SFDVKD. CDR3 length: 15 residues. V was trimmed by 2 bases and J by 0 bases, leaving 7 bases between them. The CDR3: CATSDSFGSYNEQFF. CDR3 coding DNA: TGTGCCACCAGTGATTCCTTCGGCTCCTACAATGAGCAGTTCTTC.

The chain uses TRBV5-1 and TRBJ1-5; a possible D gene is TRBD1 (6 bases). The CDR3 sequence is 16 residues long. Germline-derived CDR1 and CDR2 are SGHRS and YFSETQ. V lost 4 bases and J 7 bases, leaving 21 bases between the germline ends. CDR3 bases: TGCGCCAGCAGCCCCGGAGCACAGGGAGTTGGCCAGCCCCAGCATTTT. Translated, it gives CASSPGAQGVGQPQHF.